The clone carrying this T cell receptor (beta chain) was seen a handful of times. Its matching antigen is unknown. Per the germline V gene, CDR1 is ENHRY and CDR2 is SYGVKD. Trimming cost V 2 bases and J 1 base; bases outside gene matches: 3. The CDR3 is 16 amino acids. This sample was included in a study of blood T cells in healthy people across ages. General study results and limits: In older individuals, TCR beta diversity per million T cells was lower, falling roughly linearly with age. Samples with more naive T cells showed higher observed beta diversity.

A second PCR of 7 to 11 cycles used a sample-barcoded 5' primer and a J-beta primer mix. Samples each returned at least 2.5 million CDR3-containing paired-end reads. TCRdb reanalysed the 5' RACE reads using MiXCR and keeps one entry per CDR3 protein. The sample records roughly 1,800,000 distinct CDR3 sequences, approximately 50% being singletons. The sample comprised blood. The chain couples TRBV10-3 to TRBJ2-1; 9 bases are a match to TRBD1. This TCR was sampled from a middle-aged woman in good health. The CDR3 coding sequence is TGTGCCATCAGTGAGGGGACAGGGATGTCCTACAATGAGCAGTTCTTC. Protein: CAISEGTGMSYNEQFF.